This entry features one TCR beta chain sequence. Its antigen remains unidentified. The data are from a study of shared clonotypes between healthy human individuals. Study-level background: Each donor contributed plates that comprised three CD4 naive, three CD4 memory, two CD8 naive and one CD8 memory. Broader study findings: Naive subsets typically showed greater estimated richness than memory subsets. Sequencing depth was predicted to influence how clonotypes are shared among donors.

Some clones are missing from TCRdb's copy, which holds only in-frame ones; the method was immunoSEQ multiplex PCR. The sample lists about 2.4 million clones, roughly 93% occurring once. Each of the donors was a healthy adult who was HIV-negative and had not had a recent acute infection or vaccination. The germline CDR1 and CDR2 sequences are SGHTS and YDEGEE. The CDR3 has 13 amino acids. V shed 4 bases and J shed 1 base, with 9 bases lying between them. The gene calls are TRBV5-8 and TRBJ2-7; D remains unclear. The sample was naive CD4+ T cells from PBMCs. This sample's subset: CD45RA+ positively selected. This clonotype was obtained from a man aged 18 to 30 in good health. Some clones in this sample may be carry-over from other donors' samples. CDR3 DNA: TGTGCCAGCAGCGCCTACGGGTCCTACGAGCAGTACTTC. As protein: CASSAYGSYEQYF.